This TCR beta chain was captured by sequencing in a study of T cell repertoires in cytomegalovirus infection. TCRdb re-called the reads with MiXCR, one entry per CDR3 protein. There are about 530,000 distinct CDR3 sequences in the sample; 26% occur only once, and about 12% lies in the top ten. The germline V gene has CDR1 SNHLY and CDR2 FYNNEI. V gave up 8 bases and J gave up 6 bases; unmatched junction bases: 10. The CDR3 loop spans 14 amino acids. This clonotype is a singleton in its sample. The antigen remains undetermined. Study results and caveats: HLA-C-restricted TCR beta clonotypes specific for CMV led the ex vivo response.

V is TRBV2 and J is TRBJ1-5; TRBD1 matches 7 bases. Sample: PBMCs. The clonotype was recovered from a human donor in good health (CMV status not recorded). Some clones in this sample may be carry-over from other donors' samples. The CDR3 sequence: CASDTGVNSQPQHF. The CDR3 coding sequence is TGTGCCAGCGATACAGGGGTAAATTCTCAGCCCCAGCATTTT.